What follows describes a single T cell receptor (beta chain). Its specificity is not known. This sample is drawn from a study of cytomegalovirus exposure and HLA in healthy donors. General study findings and limits: Most likely, a cluster of highly shared sequence variants arose as a sequencing artifact. In a later analysis, most CMV-associated TCR beta chains appeared HLA-restricted. The study designated fewer than 200 TCR beta chains cytomegalovirus-associated. Another analysis was done later, and it associated 17,000 or so TCR beta sequences with HLA alleles at 0.05 false discovery rate.

The PCR had 60 Vbeta and 13 Jbeta primers. Only in-frame clones appear in the TCRdb table, and some are missing; sequencing was by immunoSEQ multiplex PCR. The table lists about 25,000 clones. Trimming shortened V by 1 base and J by 6 bases, and 10 bases separated the two germline ends. Per germline, CDR1 GTSNPN and CDR2 SVGIG (reference sequence). The CDR3 runs to 12 residues. The sequenced sample was PBMCs. V gene TRBV30 combines with J gene TRBJ2-7, with TRBD2 as a possible D gene (6 bases). This clonotype originated in a male donor in good health and CMV-seropositive. The chain's CDR3 is CAWSGVGGEQYF. The CDR3 DNA follows: TGTGCCTGGAGTGGTGTGGGGGGCGAGCAGTACTTC.